The rows below give T cell receptor beta chains drawn from one sample of a study of blood T cell repertoires in COVID-19. TCRdb's table, derived via immunoSEQ multiplex PCR, lists solely in-frame clones and lacks some. The sample carries approximately 250,000 clones, around nine tenths recorded once. The material sequenced was peripheral blood. The receptors originated from a woman between 65 and 79 years old with COVID-19, enrolled during active disease. Both conserved end residues are part of each CDR3. D genes are given only for firm matches. Rows give clone size only sometimes, using once, few, many, or a class for an expanded clone.

abundance	d_gene	v_gene	j_gene	CDR3aa	CDR3nt
medium-sized	-	TRBV6-5	TRBJ1-1	CASSYQGSTEAFF	TGTGCCAGCAGTTACCAGGGGAGCACTGAAGCTTTCTTT
-	-	TRBV21-1	TRBJ1-1	CASSHYRGGEAFF	TGTGCCAGCAGCCACTACAGGGGCGGTGAAGCTTTCTTT
-	-	TRBV19	TRBJ2-7	CASRQGFPSYEQYF	TGTGCCAGTAGGCAGGGTTTTCCCTCCTACGAGCAGTACTTC
few	-	TRBV30	TRBJ2-2	CACPIRGRTGELFF	TGTGCCTGCCCCATTCGGGGTAGGACCGGGGAGCTGTTTTTT
once	-	TRBV6-5	TRBJ1-5	CASTSRGGYQPQHF	TGTGCCAGCACCTCCCGGGGGGGCTATCAGCCCCAGCATTTT
-	TRBD1	TRBV19	TRBJ1-2	CASSIGTGIYGYTF	TGTGCCAGTAGTATAGGGACAGGGATCTATGGCTACACCTTC
few	TRBD1	TRBV19	TRBJ2-4	CASTGGQSGKNIQYF	TGTGCCAGCACAGGGGGCCAGTCGGGCAAAAACATTCAGTACTTC
few	TRBD1	TRBV3-1/TRBV3-2	TRBJ1-5	CASSPGQGSNQPQHF	TGTGCCAGCAGCCCGGGACAGGGTAGCAATCAGCCCCAGCATTTT
-	TRBD1	TRBV28	TRBJ2-2	CATTPDRAVGGELFF	TGTGCCACCACCCCCGACAGGGCTGTTGGCGGGGAGCTGTTTTTT
-	-	TRBV19	TRBJ1-2	CASSMGAGDVYGYTF	TGTGCCAGTAGTATGGGGGCAGGCGACGTTTATGGCTACACCTTC
-	-	TRBV28	TRBJ1-4	CASSLRGEKLFF	TGTGCCAGCAGTTTACGGGGGGAAAAACTGTTTTTT
-	-	TRBV4-1	TRBJ1-6	CASSQAQFRPTESSYNSPLHF	TGCGCCAGCAGCCAAGCTCAATTCCGCCCGACGGAGAGCTCCTATAATTCACCCCTCCACTTT
-	TRBD1	TRBV6-6	TRBJ1-3	CASSLQGAGGNTIYF	TGTGCCAGCAGTCTTCAGGGGGCGGGAGGAAACACCATATATTTT
-	-	TRBV7-9	TRBJ2-3	CASSQTVLRGSQYF	TGTGCCAGCAGCCAAACCGTTTTAAGGGGATCGCAGTATTTT
-	-	TRBV24-1	TRBJ2-3	CATSEFSSTDTQYF	TGTGCCACCAGTGAATTTTCTAGCACAGATACGCAGTATTTT
-	-	TRBV19	TRBJ1-5	CASNRVGALGNQPQHF	TGTGCCAGTAACAGGGTCGGGGCTTTGGGCAATCAGCCCCAGCATTTT
-	TRBD2	TRBV5-1	TRBJ2-2	CASSGGAVTGELFF	TGCGCCAGTAGCGGGGGGGCCGTAACCGGGGAGCTGTTTTTT
-	TRBD1	TRBV10-2	TRBJ1-1	CASTTRDSFTEAFF	TGCGCCAGCACCACCAGGGACAGCTTCACTGAAGCTTTCTTT
-	-	TRBV3-1/TRBV3-2	TRBJ2-3	CASSPTGSDTQYF	TGTGCCAGCAGCCCGACGGGGTCGGATACGCAGTATTTT
-	-	TRBV24-1	TRBJ1-1	CATSDPGGTEAFF	TGTGCCACCAGTGACCCAGGTGGCACTGAAGCTTTCTTT
-	-	TRBV7-3	TRBJ1-2	CASSLGSIFYGYTF	TGTGCCAGCAGCTTGGGCAGTATCTTCTATGGCTACACCTTC
few	-	TRBV19	TRBJ2-2	CASLRVAGELFF	TGTGCCAGCCTCAGGGTGGCCGGGGAGCTGTTTTTT
-	-	TRBV10-2	TRBJ2-2	CASSEISNTGELFF	TGCGCCAGCAGTGAGATATCGAACACCGGGGAGCTGTTTTTT
once	TRBD1	TRBV10-2	TRBJ1-2	CAISDGTGGAGGYTF	TGCGCCATCTCCGATGGGACAGGGGGCGCTGGTGGCTACACCTTC
few	-	TRBV2	TRBJ1-1	CASSVTGTEAFF	TGTGCCAGCAGCGTAACGGGCACTGAAGCTTTCTTT
-	-	TRBV5-1	TRBJ1-1	CASSNRANTEAFF	TGCGCCAGCAGCAACAGGGCGAACACTGAAGCTTTCTTT
-	-	TRBV6-5	TRBJ1-2	CASSSSGQAWRGYTF	TGTGCCAGCAGTTCCTCCGGGCAGGCCTGGAGGGGCTACACCTTC
-	-	TRBV7-9	TRBJ1-5	CASSFPDGWPQHF	TGTGCCAGCAGCTTCCCCGACGGGTGGCCCCAGCATTTT
-	-	TRBV10-3	TRBJ2-6	CAISPSGVGANVLTF	TGTGCCATCAGTCCGTCGGGAGTTGGGGCCAACGTCCTGACTTTC
once	TRBD1	TRBV7-9	TRBJ1-1	CASSLTTGGAGWAFF	TGTGCCAGCAGCTTAACAACAGGGGGCGCGGGGTGGGCTTTCTTT
few	-	TRBV6-5	TRBJ1-1	CASSWQVRARYTEAFF	TGTGCCAGCAGTTGGCAGGTGAGGGCTCGGTACACTGAAGCTTTCTTT
few	-	TRBV2	TRBJ1-2	CASSDPGNYGYTF	TGTGCCAGCAGTGACCCGGGGAACTATGGCTACACCTTC
-	-	TRBV4-3	TRBJ2-1	CASSQGQGGGNEQFF	TGCGCCAGCAGCCAAGGACAGGGAGGTGGCAATGAGCAGTTCTTC
-	TRBD2	TRBV28	TRBJ2-1	CASSTSGGRGDYNEQFF	TGTGCCAGCAGCACTAGCGGGGGGAGGGGTGACTACAATGAGCAGTTCTTC
-	-	TRBV7-9	TRBJ2-7	CASSLAAGVHEQYF	TGTGCCAGCAGCTTAGCGGCAGGGGTGCACGAGCAGTACTTC
-	TRBD1	TRBV11-3	TRBJ1-1	CASSFSGGVTEAFF	TGTGCCAGCAGCTTCTCAGGGGGAGTCACTGAAGCTTTCTTT
-	TRBD1	TRBV18	TRBJ2-2	CASSPQGTGELAGELFF	TGTGCCAGCTCACCACAGGGTACAGGGGAACTCGCCGGGGAGCTGTTTTTT
-	TRBD1	TRBV18	TRBJ1-2	CASSPSNPGTGVSVATF	TGTGCCAGCTCACCTTCAAACCCCGGGACAGGGGTCTCTGTTGCCACCTTC
once	TRBD1	TRBV5-6	TRBJ1-1	CASSIRGPDTEAFF	TGTGCCAGCAGCATCAGGGGGCCCGACACTGAAGCTTTCTTT
-	-	TRBV19	TRBJ2-2	CASSIRAGRNTGELFF	TGTGCCAGTAGTATACGAGCAGGGCGCAACACCGGGGAGCTGTTTTTT
-	TRBD2	TRBV29-1	TRBJ2-2	CSVQRGVNTGELFF	TGCAGCGTTCAGCGGGGAGTGAACACCGGGGAGCTGTTTTTT
-	-	TRBV10-3	TRBJ1-5	CAISSGPGQSNQPQHF	TGTGCCATCAGTTCTGGGCCAGGGCAGAGCAATCAGCCCCAGCATTTT
-	TRBD1	TRBV28	TRBJ2-3	CASSRRQGPQYF	TGTGCCAGCAGTCGAAGACAGGGGCCGCAGTATTTT
-	TRBD1	TRBV11-2	TRBJ1-2	CASSFPDRGGGYGYTF	TGTGCCAGCAGCTTCCCCGACAGGGGAGGTGGCTATGGCTACACCTTC
-	-	TRBV11-2	TRBJ1-1	CASSLGPQGNTEAFF	TGTGCCAGCAGCTTAGGCCCACAGGGGAACACTGAAGCTTTCTTT
-	TRBD1	TRBV12-5	TRBJ2-2	CASGPRTGNLTGELFF	TGTGCTAGTGGTCCCAGGACAGGGAATTTAACCGGGGAGCTGTTTTTT
-	-	TRBV6-5	TRBJ2-5	CASSWTLQETQYF	TGTGCCAGCAGTTGGACACTCCAAGAGACCCAGTACTTC
-	-	TRBV5-6	TRBJ2-1	CASSLQGGFYNEQFF	TGTGCCAGCAGCTTGCAGGGGGGTTTCTACAATGAGCAGTTCTTC
-	TRBD1	TRBV11-2	TRBJ1-1	CASSTQTGMGTEAFF	TGTGCCAGCAGCACCCAGACAGGGATGGGCACTGAAGCTTTCTTT
-	TRBD1	TRBV9	TRBJ2-2	CASSVSGTGTSGELFF	TGTGCCAGCAGCGTTTCCGGGACAGGCACAAGCGGGGAGCTGTTTTTT
-	-	TRBV3-1/TRBV3-2	TRBJ2-2	CASSQDLAAILNTGELFF	TGTGCCAGCAGCCAAGACCTAGCCGCAATCTTGAACACCGGGGAGCTGTTTTTT
-	TRBD1	TRBV6-1	TRBJ1-2	CASSETGGIVSYGYTF	TGTGCCAGCAGTGAAACAGGGGGCATAGTGAGCTATGGCTACACCTTC
-	-	TRBV5-4	TRBJ2-3	CASSFKGGTDTQYF	TGTGCCAGCAGCTTCAAGGGGGGCACAGATACGCAGTATTTT
-	TRBD1	TRBV5-7	TRBJ1-1	CAGELRGRWNTEAFF	TGTGCCGGGGAACTCAGGGGGCGATGGAACACTGAAGCTTTCTTT
-	-	TRBV28	TRBJ1-2	CASRGPYYGYTF	TGTGCCAGCAGGGGCCCCTACTATGGCTACACCTTC
-	-	TRBV2	TRBJ2-7	CASSQEGFSYEQYF	TGTGCCAGCTCCCAAGAGGGTTTCTCCTACGAGCAGTACTTC
-	TRBD1	TRBV11-2	TRBJ1-6	CASSIGTGGNSPLHF	TGTGCCAGCAGCATCGGGACAGGGGGCAATTCACCCCTCCACTTT
-	-	TRBV6-5	TRBJ1-2	CASSYVAGSGYGYTF	TGTGCCAGCAGTTACGTAGCAGGGTCAGGCTATGGCTACACCTTC